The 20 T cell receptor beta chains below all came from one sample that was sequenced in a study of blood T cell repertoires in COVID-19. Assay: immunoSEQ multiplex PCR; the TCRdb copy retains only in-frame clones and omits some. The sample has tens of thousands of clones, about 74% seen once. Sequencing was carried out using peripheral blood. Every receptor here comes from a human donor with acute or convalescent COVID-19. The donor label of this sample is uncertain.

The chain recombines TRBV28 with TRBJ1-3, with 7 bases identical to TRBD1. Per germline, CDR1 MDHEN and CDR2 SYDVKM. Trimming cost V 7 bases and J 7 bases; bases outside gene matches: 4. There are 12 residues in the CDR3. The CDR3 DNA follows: TGTGCCAGCAACTCACAGGGGAACACCATATATTTT. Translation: CASNSQGNTIYF.

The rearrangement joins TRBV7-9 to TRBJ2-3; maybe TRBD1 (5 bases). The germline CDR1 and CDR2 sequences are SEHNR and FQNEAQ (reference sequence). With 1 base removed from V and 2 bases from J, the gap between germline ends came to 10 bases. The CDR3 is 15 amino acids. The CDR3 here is CASSLDDSHTDTQYF. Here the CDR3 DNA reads TGTGCCAGCAGCTTAGACGACAGTCACACAGATACGCAGTATTTT.

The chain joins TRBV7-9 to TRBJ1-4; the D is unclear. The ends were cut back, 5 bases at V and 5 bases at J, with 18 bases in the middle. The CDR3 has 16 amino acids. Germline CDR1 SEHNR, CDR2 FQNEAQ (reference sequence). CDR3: CASSKTPRQLNEKLFF. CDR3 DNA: TGTGCCAGCAGCAAAACCCCGAGACAACTCAATGAAAAACTGTTTTTT.

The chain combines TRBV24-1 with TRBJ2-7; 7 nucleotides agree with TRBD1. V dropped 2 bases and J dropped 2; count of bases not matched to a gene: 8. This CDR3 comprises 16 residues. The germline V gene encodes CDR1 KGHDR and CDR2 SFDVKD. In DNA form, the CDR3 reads TGTGCCACCAGTGATTCCGGGACAGAGAGACCCTACGAGCAGTACTTC. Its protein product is CATSDSGTERPYEQYF.

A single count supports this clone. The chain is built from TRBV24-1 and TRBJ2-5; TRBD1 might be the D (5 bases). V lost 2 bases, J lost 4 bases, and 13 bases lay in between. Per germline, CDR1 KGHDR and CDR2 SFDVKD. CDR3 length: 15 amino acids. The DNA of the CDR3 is TGTGCCACCAGTGATTCGCAGGGATTGGGAGAGACCCAGTACTTC. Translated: CATSDSQGLGETQYF.

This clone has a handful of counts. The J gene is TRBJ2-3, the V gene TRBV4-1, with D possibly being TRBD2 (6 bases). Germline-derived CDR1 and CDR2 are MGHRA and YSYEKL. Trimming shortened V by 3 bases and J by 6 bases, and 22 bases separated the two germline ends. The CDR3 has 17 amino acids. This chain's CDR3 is CASSQTPNSGPQDTQYF. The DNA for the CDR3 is TGCGCCAGCAGCCAGACGCCCAATAGCGGACCCCAGGATACGCAGTATTTT.

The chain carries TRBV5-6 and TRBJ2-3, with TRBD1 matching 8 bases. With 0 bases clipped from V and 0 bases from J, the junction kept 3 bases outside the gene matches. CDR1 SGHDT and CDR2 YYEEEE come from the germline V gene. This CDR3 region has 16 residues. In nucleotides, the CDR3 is TGTGCCAGCAGCTTGGAACAGGGGGGCAGCACAGATACGCAGTATTTT. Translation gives CASSLEQGGSTDTQYF.

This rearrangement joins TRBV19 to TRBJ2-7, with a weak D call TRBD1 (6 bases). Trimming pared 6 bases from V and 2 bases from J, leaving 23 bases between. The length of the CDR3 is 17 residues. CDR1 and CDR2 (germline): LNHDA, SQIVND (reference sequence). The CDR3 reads CASSRGGRTVITYEQYF. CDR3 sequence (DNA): TGTGCCAGTAGCCGAGGTGGCCGGACAGTTATTACCTACGAGCAGTACTTC.

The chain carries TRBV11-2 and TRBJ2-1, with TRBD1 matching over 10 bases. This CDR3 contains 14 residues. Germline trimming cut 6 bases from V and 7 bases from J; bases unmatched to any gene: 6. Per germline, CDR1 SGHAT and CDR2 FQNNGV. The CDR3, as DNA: TGTGCCAGCAGGGGGACAGGGGTTCAAAATGAGCAGTTCTTC. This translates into CASRGTGVQNEQFF.

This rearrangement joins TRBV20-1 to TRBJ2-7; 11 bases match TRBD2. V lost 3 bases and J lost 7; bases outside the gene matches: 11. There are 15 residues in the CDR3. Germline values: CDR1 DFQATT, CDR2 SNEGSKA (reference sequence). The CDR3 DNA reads TGCAGTGCTAGTTCCCTAGCGGGAGGTTTTAGGGAGCAGTACTTC. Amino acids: CSASSLAGGFREQYF.

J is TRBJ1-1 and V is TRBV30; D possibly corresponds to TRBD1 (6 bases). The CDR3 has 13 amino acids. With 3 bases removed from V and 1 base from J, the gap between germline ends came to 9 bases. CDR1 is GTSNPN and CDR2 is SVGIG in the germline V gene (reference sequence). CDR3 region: CAWRIQGNTEAFF. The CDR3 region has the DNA TGTGCCTGGAGGATACAGGGGAACACTGAAGCTTTCTTT.

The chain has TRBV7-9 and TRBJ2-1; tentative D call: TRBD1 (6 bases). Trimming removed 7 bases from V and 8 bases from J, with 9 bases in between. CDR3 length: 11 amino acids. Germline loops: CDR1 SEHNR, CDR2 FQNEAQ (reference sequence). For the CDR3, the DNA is TGTGCCAGCAACAGGGTCCATGAGCAGTTCTTC. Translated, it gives CASNRVHEQFF.

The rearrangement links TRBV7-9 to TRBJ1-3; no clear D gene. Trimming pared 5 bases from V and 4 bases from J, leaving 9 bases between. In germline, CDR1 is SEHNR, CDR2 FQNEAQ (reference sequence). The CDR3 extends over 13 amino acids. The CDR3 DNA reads TGTGCCAGCAGCCATATCACAGGAAACACCATATATTTT. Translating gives CASSHITGNTIYF.

CDR3 region: CASSGQTGNTGELFF. As DNA, the CDR3 is TGCGCCAGCAGCGGGCAAACAGGGAACACCGGGGAGCTGTTTTTT. V is TRBV5-1 and J is TRBJ2-2, with D possibly TRBD1 on 5 matching bases. From germline, CDR1 is SGHRS and CDR2 YFSETQ. This CDR3 region has 15 residues. Trimming cost V 4 bases and J 1 base, with 11 bases left between them.

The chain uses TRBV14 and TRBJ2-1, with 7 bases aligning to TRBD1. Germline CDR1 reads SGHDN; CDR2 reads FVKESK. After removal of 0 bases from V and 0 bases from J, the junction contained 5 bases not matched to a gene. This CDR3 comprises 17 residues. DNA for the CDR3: TGTGCCAGCAGCCAAGAAAAAGGGGGCCGCTCCTACAATGAGCAGTTCTTC. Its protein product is CASSQEKGGRSYNEQFF.

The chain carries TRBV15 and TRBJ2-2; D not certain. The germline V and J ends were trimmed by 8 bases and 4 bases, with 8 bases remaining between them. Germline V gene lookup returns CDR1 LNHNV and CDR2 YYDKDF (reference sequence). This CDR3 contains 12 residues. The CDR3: CATSEITGELFF. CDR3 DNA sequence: TGTGCCACCTCGGAGATCACCGGGGAGCTGTTTTTT.

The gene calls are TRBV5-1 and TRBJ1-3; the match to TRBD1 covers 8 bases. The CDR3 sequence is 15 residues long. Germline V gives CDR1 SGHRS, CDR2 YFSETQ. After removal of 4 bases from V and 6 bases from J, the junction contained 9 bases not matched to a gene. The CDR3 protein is CASSPGTGLENTIYF. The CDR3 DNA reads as TGCGCCAGCAGCCCTGGGACAGGTTTAGAAAACACCATATATTTT.

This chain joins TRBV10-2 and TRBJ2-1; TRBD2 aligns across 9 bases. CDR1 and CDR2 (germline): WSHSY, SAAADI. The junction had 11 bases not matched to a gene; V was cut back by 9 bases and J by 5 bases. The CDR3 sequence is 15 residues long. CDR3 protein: CASGGAGGIDNEQFF. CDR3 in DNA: TGCGCCAGTGGCGGGGCGGGGGGGATCGACAATGAGCAGTTCTTC.

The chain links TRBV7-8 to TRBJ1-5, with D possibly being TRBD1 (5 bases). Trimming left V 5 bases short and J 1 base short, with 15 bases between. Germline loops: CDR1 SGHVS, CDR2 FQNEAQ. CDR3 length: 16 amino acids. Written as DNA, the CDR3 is TGTGCCAGCAGCCCCGGGGAGGGACCAAGCAATCAGCCCCAGCATTTT. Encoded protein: CASSPGEGPSNQPQHF.

DNA of the CDR3: TGTGCCAGCAGCTCAACCCGGGACAGTCTTACAGCTTTCTTT. Protein sequence: CASSSTRDSLTAFF. The chain couples TRBV7-2 to TRBJ1-1; 7 positions agree with TRBD1. With 4 bases clipped from V and 10 bases from J, the junction kept 12 bases outside the gene matches. The CDR3 covers 14 residues. Germline values: CDR1 SGHTA, CDR2 FQGNSA.